This T cell receptor (beta chain) was found in a study of cytomegalovirus exposure and HLA in healthy donors. As to this clone: The junction differs from germline at one of its ends, possibly a read error.

PCR primers comprised 60 Vbeta and 13 Jbeta primers. The protocol was immunoSEQ multiplex PCR, while the TCRdb copy is restricted to in-frame clones and leaves out a portion. The table lists approximately 190,000 clones, 65% to 90% of them singletons, with about 5.7% in the top ten. The germline V gene has CDR1 SSHAT and CDR2 FNYEAQ (reference sequence). CDR3 size: 14 residues. The clonotype was recovered from a man in his forties in good health and CMV-seropositive. The chain is built from TRBV7-7 and TRBJ2-7; the match to TRBD1 covers 10 bases. Sequencing input: PBMCs. The CDR3 loop reads CASSPAGQGYEQYF. The DNA of the CDR3 is TGTGCTAGCAGCCCAGCGGGACAGGGGTACGAGCAGTACTTC.